This TCR beta chain was observed in a study of blood T cell repertoires in COVID-19. The overall study: Whether acute or convalescent, the COVID-19 samples came from the United States, Italy and Spain. Nucleic acid was either cDNA or gDNA, and it came from T cells, B-cell-depleted T cells, or PBMCs.

Original handling: It was from reference gene primer amplification that nucleated cell counts were estimated. TCRdb keeps only in-frame clones here, not all; method: immunoSEQ multiplex PCR. V and J calls and clone size are those listed in that table; D and trimming were worked out from the DNA. Among approximately 290,000 clones, approximately 90% were seen once, and the ten largest hold about 0.8%. V lost 6 bases and J lost 2, with 8 bases in between. This CDR3 spans 12 amino acids. Germline lookup yields CDR1 GTSNPN and CDR2 SVGIG (reference sequence). The V call is TRBV30, the J call TRBJ1-3; tentatively, D is TRBD1 (5 bases). The specimen was peripheral blood. This clonotype originated in a man aged 25-45 years with acute or convalescent COVID-19. CDR3 nucleotides: TGTGCCTGCGGGACTCCTGGAAACACCATATATTTT. This encodes CACGTPGNTIYF.